This T cell receptor (beta chain) stems from a study of response to subunit inactivated influenza vaccine. Via MiXCR, TCRdb re-called the RT-PCR reads, giving one row per CDR3 protein. This table holds about 700,000 distinct CDR3 sequences, 11% to 15% found once. Turning to this clonotype: The conserved phenylalanine or tryptophan is not found at the CDR3 terminus, so this likely reflects a read error. It is unclear where the CDR3 begins or ends on the DNA, so no DNA is shown, and the CDR3 is as TCRdb lists it.

Per the germline V gene, CDR1 is LGHNA and CDR2 is YNFKEQ. 11 amino acids form the CDR3, both terminal residues included. This clonotype was sampled from a man aged 45-65 years who received an inactivated influenza vaccine. The rearrangement joins TRBV4-2 to TRBJ2-2; no DNA check was done on the table's D call, TRBD1. The sequencing used PBMCs from blood, collected approximately 15 days before vaccination. Here the CDR3 reads CLGGVLRGAAG.